Described below is a single T cell receptor (beta chain) sequence and its context. Its antigen is undetermined. This entry belongs to a study of cytomegalovirus exposure and HLA in healthy donors. Study-wide context: There were fewer than 500 genotyped donors. Of these, roughly 82% fell in the genetic ancestry cluster associated with self-reported Caucasian donors.

This PCR relied on a set of 60 Vbeta primers and 13 Jbeta primers. Repertoires were generated with immunoSEQ multiplex PCR, while TCRdb's copy carries only in-frame clones and drops some. The data show about 110,000 clones, around 80% seen once. Study outcomes and limitations: Further analysis was carried out later, and it showed several of the most significant clusters appearing linked to common viral pathogens. The number of N-insertions in an Asian-associated ancestry cluster was reportedly below the 666-donor mean in a later analysis. Later analysis showed TCR association rates varying by HLA locus, highest for DRB1 and lowest for HLA-C.

The V gene end was trimmed by 1 base and the J gene end by 4 bases; junction bases not matched to a gene: 12. Germline V gene sequence: CDR1 MGHRA, CDR2 YSYEKL. This CDR3 comprises 18 residues. Sequencing was carried out using PBMCs. The rearrangement uses TRBV4-1 and TRBJ2-3; 9 bases are shared with TRBD2. The receptor comes from a man in his forties in good health and CMV-seronegative. The CDR3 reads CASSQAISPAGGSDTQYF. CDR3 sequence (DNA): TGCGCCAGCAGCCAAGCAATAAGCCCGGCGGGGGGGTCAGATACGCAGTATTTT.